What follows are 30 T cell receptor beta chains derived from one specimen sequenced in a study of cytomegalovirus exposure and HLA in healthy donors. The study ran its PCR with 60 Vbeta and 13 Jbeta primers. Clones were read by immunoSEQ multiplex PCR, and TCRdb kept only the in-frame ones, dropping some. The record lists 140,000 to 150,000 clones, of which the ten most abundant hold 0.96%. Source material: PBMCs. The receptors shown here come from a male donor in good health and CMV-seronegative.

V gene TRBV6-1 combines with J gene TRBJ2-7, with 11 bases fitting TRBD2. The CDR3 spans 15 residues. CDR1 and CDR2 from the germline V gene are MNHNS and SASEGT. V gave up 6 bases and J gave up 0 bases; unmatched junction bases: 4. This CDR3 reads CASREGLADSYEQYF. The CDR3 DNA follows: TGTGCCAGCAGGGAGGGACTAGCGGACTCCTACGAGCAGTACTTC.

The chain has TRBV4-3 and TRBJ2-5; TRBD2 aligns across 12 bases. V lost 0 bases, J lost 4 bases, and 9 bases stayed unmatched. This CDR3 comprises 18 residues. Germline V gene data show CDR1 as LGHNA and CDR2 as YSLEER. The CDR3 loop is CASSQDLRTSGVVETQYF. Here the CDR3 DNA reads TGCGCCAGCAGCCAAGATCTTAGGACTAGCGGGGTCGTAGAGACCCAGTACTTC.

V usage is TRBV29-1 and J usage is TRBJ2-7, with D tentatively TRBD1 (6 bases). This CDR3 region has 15 residues. Germline V gene data show CDR1 as SQVTM and CDR2 as ANQGSEA. Trimming left V 5 bases short and J 1 base short, with 18 bases between. This CDR3 is CSVRGDRQVSYEQYF. CDR3 coding DNA: TGCAGCGTTCGTGGAGACAGACAGGTTTCCTACGAGCAGTACTTC.

The CDR3 coding sequence is TGTGCCAGTAGTGGTCGGGGGGCCTACGAGCAGTACTTC. This encodes CASSGRGAYEQYF. V and J are TRBV19 and TRBJ2-7, with 7 bases aligning to TRBD2. With V trimmed by 5 bases and J by 2 bases, 3 bases remained unmatched. The CDR3 is 13 residues long. Per the germline V gene, CDR1 is LNHDA and CDR2 is SQIVND (reference sequence).

The V call is TRBV6-1, the J call TRBJ2-5, with 12 nucleotides matching TRBD2. Germline V lookup: CDR1 MNHNS, CDR2 SASEGT. This CDR3 spans 15 amino acids. V gave up 8 bases and J gave up 4 bases; unmatched junction bases: 8. The CDR3 loop reads CASGSLAGGSETQYF. In DNA, the CDR3 is TGTGCCAGCGGCTCACTAGCGGGAGGATCAGAGACCCAGTACTTC.

The chain links TRBV9 to TRBJ2-3; 9 bases fit TRBD2. The junction had 6 bases not matched to a gene; V was cut back by 3 bases and J by 4 bases. Germline V lookup: CDR1 SGDLS, CDR2 YYNGEE. The CDR3 length is 15 residues. CDR3 sequence: CASSAGTSRADTQYF. DNA of the CDR3: TGTGCCAGCAGCGCCGGGACTAGCAGGGCAGATACGCAGTATTTT. The whole variable domain, remainder taken from reference TRBV9 and TRBJ2-3, is DSGVTQTPKHLITATGQRVTLRCSPRSGDLSVYWYQQSLDQGLQFLIQYYNGEERAKGNILERFSAQQFPDLHSELNLSSLELGDSALYFCASSAGTSRADTQYFGPGTRLTVL.

The chain has TRBV5-4 and TRBJ2-2, with TRBD2 matching 13 bases. The CDR3 has 18 amino acids. Looked up from germline, CDR1 is SGHNT and CDR2 is YYREEE (reference sequence). After removal of 4 bases from V and 6 bases from J, the junction contained 12 bases not matched to a gene. This chain's CDR3 is CASSGTLAGGFKSGELFF. As DNA, the CDR3 is TGTGCCAGCAGCGGAACACTAGCGGGAGGGTTCAAGTCCGGGGAGCTGTTTTTT.

The chain is built from TRBV10-3 and TRBJ1-2, with 9 bases matching TRBD1. Germline V gene sequence: CDR1 ENHRY, CDR2 SYGVKD. The CDR3 is made up of 16 amino acids. With V trimmed by 6 bases and J by 4 bases, 12 bases remained unmatched. CDR3 amino acids: CAISPIQGAHPYGYTF. The CDR3 DNA reads as TGTGCCATCAGCCCTATACAGGGGGCGCACCCCTATGGCTACACCTTC.

The V gene is TRBV19, the J gene TRBJ1-1; D uncertain. The CDR3 is 14 amino acids. Deletions cut 6 bases from V and 4 bases from J, with 15 bases between. Germline V lookup: CDR1 LNHDA, CDR2 SQIVND (reference sequence). CDR3: CASRSGRPGTEAFF. In nucleotides, the CDR3 is TGTGCCAGTAGATCGGGGAGACCGGGCACTGAAGCTTTCTTT.

The chain uses TRBV19 and TRBJ2-1, with D possibly TRBD2 on 6 matching bases. The V gene lost 3 bases and the J gene lost 0 bases, with 9 bases spanning the gap. The CDR3 contains 15 residues. The germline CDR1 and CDR2 sequences are LNHDA and SQIVND (reference sequence). The CDR3 sequence: CASSMGGFSYNEQFF. Here the CDR3 DNA reads TGTGCCAGTAGTATGGGGGGATTCTCCTACAATGAGCAGTTCTTC.

The V and J genes are TRBV6-5 and TRBJ1-1; D is possibly TRBD1 (6 bases). CDR1 is MNHEY, CDR2 SVGAGI, per germline. V was shortened by 2 bases and J by 5 bases, with 9 bases between the two germline ends. The CDR3 length is 13 residues. CDR3 coding DNA: TGTGCCAGCAGTTACGGACAGCCGACTGAAGCTTTCTTT. The encoded protein is CASSYGQPTEAFF.

The rearrangement uses TRBV9 and TRBJ1-2, with TRBD1 matching 7 bases. In germline, CDR1 is SGDLS, CDR2 YYNGEE. CDR3 length: 17 amino acids. V lost 1 base to trimming and J lost 6 bases; unmatched junction nucleotides: 15. CDR3 loop: CASSVSRTEMTGNGYTF. The CDR3 DNA is TGTGCCAGCAGCGTATCGCGCACGGAAATGACAGGGAATGGCTACACCTTC.

This chain connects TRBV6-6 to TRBJ2-7, with 7 nucleotides matching TRBD1. The CDR3 covers 15 residues. Per germline, CDR1 MNHNY and CDR2 SVGAGI (reference sequence). Trimming cost V 4 bases and J 7 bases; bases outside gene matches: 13. The CDR3 is CASSLDRSVVGEQYF. In DNA form, the CDR3 reads TGTGCCAGCAGTTTGGACAGGTCGGTAGTAGGAGAGCAGTACTTC.

The rearrangement links TRBV12-5 to TRBJ2-1; no reliable D call. Trimming stripped 4 bases from V and 6 bases from J, with 28 bases between. The CDR3 runs to 19 residues. CDR1 is LGHNT, CDR2 FRNRAP, per germline. CDR3 sequence: CASGSLALLRLHTLNEQFF. The CDR3 DNA is TGTGCTAGTGGTTCATTAGCTTTATTACGCCTCCATACTCTCAATGAGCAGTTCTTC. Supplemented by reference TRBV12-5 and TRBJ2-1, the full variable domain reads DARVTQTPRHKVTEMGQEVTMRCQPILGHNTVFWYRQTMMQGLELLAYFRNRAPLDDSGMPKDRFSAEMPDATLATLKIQPSEPRDSAVYFCASGSLALLRLHTLNEQFFGPGTRLTVL.

The J gene is TRBJ1-1, the V gene TRBV18; 7 positions agree with TRBD1. Germline-derived CDR1 and CDR2 are KGHSH and LQKENI. After removal of 3 bases from V and 0 bases from J, the junction contained 13 bases not matched to a gene. The CDR3 runs 18 residues. The CDR3 coding sequence is TGTGCCAGCTCACCTCAGGCAGGGGGATCAGTCTTGAACACTGAAGCTTTCTTT. This translates into CASSPQAGGSVLNTEAFF.

The CDR3 loop is CASSEKGLNYNSPLHF. The CDR3 nucleotides read TGTGCCAGCAGTGAAAAGGGGCTTAACTATAATTCACCCCTCCACTTT. V and J are TRBV6-1 and TRBJ1-6; D is perhaps TRBD1 (5 bases). The CDR3 runs to 16 residues. Germline V lookup: CDR1 MNHNS, CDR2 SASEGT. Deletions cut 2 bases from V and 3 bases from J, with 11 bases between.

This chain uses TRBV4-3 with TRBJ2-7, with D tentatively TRBD1 (6 bases). Trimming took 4 bases from V and 2 from J, leaving 15 bases between them. The CDR3 covers 15 residues. Looked up from germline, CDR1 is LGHNA and CDR2 is YSLEER. Here the CDR3 DNA reads TGCGCCAGCAGCCCCTACTTGCGACAGGCCTACGAGCAGTACTTC. Its translation: CASSPYLRQAYEQYF.

Here the CDR3 reads CASSLLGGPYEQYF. The CDR3 DNA follows: TGTGCCAGCAGCTTGTTGGGGGGACCCTACGAGCAGTACTTC. This chain uses TRBV5-6 with TRBJ2-7, with D perhaps TRBD2 (6 bases). Germline V gene lookup returns CDR1 SGHDT and CDR2 YYEEEE. There are 14 residues in the CDR3. With 1 base removed from V and 2 bases from J, the gap between germline ends came to 10 bases.

The rearrangement uses TRBV15 and TRBJ1-2; no definite D call. With 3 bases removed from V and 8 bases from J, the gap between germline ends came to 10 bases. This CDR3 comprises 12 residues. The germline gives CDR1 LNHNV, CDR2 YYDKDF (reference sequence). This chain's CDR3 is CATSSRVLGYTF. The CDR3 bases are TGTGCCACCAGCAGTCGGGTCTTGGGCTACACCTTC.

The rearrangement uses TRBV5-1 and TRBJ2-3, with 8 nucleotides matching TRBD2. The V gene end was trimmed by 6 bases and the J gene end by 4 bases; junction bases not matched to a gene: 4. Germline V lookup: CDR1 SGHRS, CDR2 YFSETQ. This CDR3 has 13 amino acids. The CDR3 DNA reads as TGCGCCAGCACAGGACTAGCTCCAGATACGCAGTATTTT. Its translation: CASTGLAPDTQYF. Filled out from reference TRBV5-1 and TRBJ2-3, the complete variable domain reads KAGVTQTPRYLIKTRGQQVTLSCSPISGHRSVSWYQQTPGQGLQFLFEYFSETQRNKGNFPGRFSGRQFSNSRSEMNVSTLELGDSALYLCASTGLAPDTQYFGPGTRLTVL.

This chain links TRBV20-1 with TRBJ1-1; D is perhaps TRBD1 (6 bases). Germline V gives CDR1 DFQATT, CDR2 SNEGSKA (reference sequence). CDR3 length equals 11 residues. V was cut by 4 bases and J by 5 bases, with 8 bases left in between. CDR3 protein: CSATRGTEAFF. The DNA for the CDR3 is TGCAGTGCTACCAGGGGAACTGAAGCTTTCTTT.

The genes are TRBV4-1 and TRBJ1-1; D is perhaps TRBD1 (6 bases). The V and J ends lost 0 bases and 4 bases respectively, with 15 bases between them. The CDR3 extends over 16 amino acids. From germline, CDR1 is MGHRA and CDR2 YSYEKL. This chain's CDR3 is CASSQDLGGLRTEAFF. The CDR3 coding sequence is TGCGCCAGCAGCCAAGATCTCGGGGGGCTTCGCACTGAAGCTTTCTTT.

V usage is TRBV29-1 and J usage is TRBJ1-6; D remains ambiguous. Germline V gives CDR1 SQVTM, CDR2 ANQGSEA. V was trimmed by 1 base and J by 15 bases, leaving 10 bases between them. The CDR3 spans 11 residues. Here the CDR3 reads CSVEVAGSLHF. The CDR3 coding sequence is TGCAGCGTTGAAGTGGCCGGGAGCCTCCACTTT.

J is TRBJ2-3 and V is TRBV5-1; a weak D match, TRBD2 (5 bases). CDR3 length: 13 amino acids. The germline CDR1 and CDR2 sequences are SGHRS and YFSETQ. The V end lost 5 bases, the J end lost 4 bases, and 11 bases lay between the germline ends. As DNA, the CDR3 is TGCGCCAGCAGGTCGGCGGGCGCAGATACGCAGTATTTT. Its protein product is CASRSAGADTQYF. The entire variable domain, with the rest obtained from reference TRBV5-1 and TRBJ2-3, is as follows: KAGVTQTPRYLIKTRGQQVTLSCSPISGHRSVSWYQQTPGQGLQFLFEYFSETQRNKGNFPGRFSGRQFSNSRSEMNVSTLELGDSALYLCASRSAGADTQYFGPGTRLTVL.

This chain uses TRBV9 with TRBJ2-4, with 8 bases matching TRBD1. The germline gives CDR1 SGDLS, CDR2 YYNGEE. The junction had 7 bases not matched to a gene; V was cut back by 3 bases and J by 8 bases. The length of the CDR3 is 14 residues. The DNA of the CDR3 is TGTGCCAGCAGCGGACAGGGGATGAGGGACATTCAGTACTTC. Translated, it gives CASSGQGMRDIQYF.

This rearrangement joins TRBV6-6 to TRBJ1-1; 8 nucleotides line up with TRBD1. Germline-derived CDR1 and CDR2 are MNHNY and SVGAGI (reference sequence). Trimming at V came to 5 bases and at J to 4 bases, leaving 6 bases not matched to a gene. The CDR3 has 14 residues. The CDR3 spells CASSVVTGGTEAFF. DNA for the CDR3: TGTGCCAGCAGTGTCGTTACAGGGGGCACTGAAGCTTTCTTT.

The chain has TRBV6-5 and TRBJ2-5, with 9 nucleotides matching TRBD2. The trim removed 4 bases at V and 4 bases at J, leaving 10 bases unmatched. Germline V gene data show CDR1 as MNHEY and CDR2 as SVGAGI. The CDR3 covers 16 residues. CDR3 coding DNA: TGTGCCAGCAGTTTTCGAACTAGCGGGCCCCCAGAGACCCAGTACTTC. Protein product: CASSFRTSGPPETQYF.

Points on this clone: One end of the junction is discordant with germline, which a read error may explain. The chain recombines TRBV16 with TRBJ1-5; no clear D. CDR1 and CDR2 from the germline V gene are KGHSY and FQNENV. This CDR3 comprises 13 residues. CDR3 DNA sequence: TGTGCCAGCAGCCAACCCTTCGAGATCTCCCCGAATTTT. Its translation is CASSQPFEISPNF. Based on the CDR3 plus reference TRBV16 and TRBJ1-5, the full variable domain is GEEVAQTPKHLVRGEGQKAKLYCAPIKGHSYVFWYQQVLKNEFKFLISFQNENVFDETGMPKERFSAKCLPNSPCSLEIQATKLEDSAVYFCASSQPFEISPNFGDGTRLSIL.

The CDR3 coding sequence is TGTGCCAGTAGCGGGGTGTACGAGCAGTACTTC. This encodes CASSGVYEQYF. The chain is built from TRBV25-1 and TRBJ2-7; 8 bases align to TRBD2. CDR3 length: 11 residues. Per germline, CDR1 MGHDK and CDR2 SYGVNS. V trimming: 9 bases; J trimming: 4 bases; junction bases outside the gene matches: 2.

V is TRBV10-3 and J is TRBJ1-1, with 9 bases fitting TRBD1. After removal of 8 bases from V and 0 bases from J, the junction contained 7 bases not matched to a gene. Per the germline V gene, CDR1 is ENHRY and CDR2 is SYGVKD. The CDR3 extends over 15 amino acids. The DNA for the CDR3 is TGTGCCATCGACGACAGGGGGAGGATGAACACTGAAGCTTTCTTT. It translates to CAIDDRGRMNTEAFF.